These 30 T cell receptor beta chains share one sample of origin, sequenced in a study of CD8+CD57+ T cells in acquired aplastic anemia. Profiling of TCR beta VDJ combinations and CDR3 sequences used genomic DNA as template. TCRdb analysed the reads with MiXCR anew, one entry per CDR3 protein. The sample consists of roughly 80,000 distinct CDR3 sequences, under 50% of them appearing once. What was sequenced was sorted CD4+, CD8+, or CD8+CD57+ T cells (not recorded which) from PBMCs. The receptor set was obtained from a human donor in good health, serving as a control.

The chain recombines TRBV5-1 with TRBJ1-2; D remains unclear. The CDR3 is made up of 13 amino acids. Germline V gene lookup returns CDR1 SGHRS and CDR2 YFSETQ. The ends were cut back, 4 bases at V and 0 bases at J, with 7 bases in the middle. CDR3 region: CASSEGPNYGYTF. As DNA, the CDR3 is TGCGCCAGCAGCGAGGGTCCTAACTATGGCTACACCTTC.

This clonotype was picked up many times. The rearrangement links TRBV24-1 to TRBJ2-7; 10 bases line up with TRBD1. The CDR3 runs to 14 residues. Germline CDR1 is KGHDR and CDR2 is SFDVKD. J gave up 5 bases and V 2 bases, and 2 bases lay outside the gene matches. CDR3 region: CATSDSGTGDEQYF. The CDR3 DNA follows: TGTGCCACCAGTGATTCGGGGACAGGGGACGAGCAGTACTTC.

The V and J genes are TRBV20-1 and TRBJ1-5; the match to TRBD1 covers 8 bases. J lost 2 bases, V lost 3 bases, and 3 bases had no gene match. This CDR3 has 14 residues. Per the germline V gene, CDR1 is DFQATT and CDR2 is SNEGSKA (reference sequence). For the CDR3, the DNA is TGCAGTGCTAGTGACAGGGGAGGCAATCAGCCCCAGCATTTT. This gives the protein CSASDRGGNQPQHF.

This clonotype showed up many times. The V gene is TRBV2, the J gene TRBJ2-7; a weak D match, TRBD1 (6 bases). The CDR3 contains 14 residues. Trimming left V 4 bases short and J 2 bases short, with 12 bases between. Germline V gene lookup returns CDR1 SNHLY and CDR2 FYNNEI. Here the CDR3 reads CASSVLGDTYEQYF. The CDR3 nucleotides read TGTGCCAGCAGTGTTCTGGGGGACACCTACGAGCAGTACTTC.

This clonotype was seen at least ten times. The chain links TRBV20-1 to TRBJ1-4, with D unresolved. In germline, CDR1 is DFQATT, CDR2 SNEGSKA (reference sequence). V lost 1 base and J lost 3, with 6 bases in between. The CDR3 loop spans 13 amino acids. Here the CDR3 DNA reads TGCAGTGCTAGAGTCCAGCCTAATGAAAAACTGTTTTTT. This encodes CSARVQPNEKLFF.

The chain is built from TRBV19 and TRBJ1-5; D not certain. The CDR3 loop spans 13 amino acids. Between the trimmed V and J ends, which lost 4 bases and 7 bases, there was a span of 11 bases. The germline V gene encodes CDR1 LNHDA and CDR2 SQIVND (reference sequence). The CDR3 reads CASSTPSVQPQHF. CDR3 nucleotide sequence: TGTGCCAGTAGTACCCCGAGTGTACAGCCCCAGCATTTT.

J is TRBJ2-7 and V is TRBV2; D unresolved. Germline CDR1 SNHLY, CDR2 FYNNEI. This CDR3 spans 14 amino acids. The V end lost 6 bases, the J end lost 2 bases, and 14 bases lay between the germline ends. CDR3 sequence: CASSPGPLAYEQYF. DNA of the CDR3: TGTGCCAGCAGCCCAGGCCCACTTGCCTACGAGCAGTACTTC.

This clonotype was counted many times. CDR3 residues: CASSLEAQEKLFF. In DNA, the CDR3 is TGTGCCAGCAGCTTAGAGGCGCAGGAAAAACTGTTTTTT. The genes are TRBV7-9 and TRBJ1-4; the D is unclear. Germline assignment: CDR1 SEHNR and CDR2 FQNEAQ (reference sequence). The CDR3 runs to 13 residues. V was clipped by 1 base and J by 8 bases, with 8 bases between them.

This clonotype was observed once. This may come from a read error, since a much larger clone is one base off. This CDR3 is CASSWLDKETQYF. In DNA, the CDR3 is TGTGCCAGCAGTTGGCTAGACAAAGAGACCCAGTACTTC. The chain joins TRBV7-9 to TRBJ2-5; no clear D. The ends were cut back, 6 bases at V and 3 bases at J, with 11 bases in the middle. This CDR3 is built from 13 residues. From germline, CDR1 is SEHNR and CDR2 FQNEAQ (reference sequence).

In DNA form, the CDR3 reads TGTGCCAGCAGCTTGGGCATGCCCACTGAAGCTTTCTTT. Protein: CASSLGMPTEAFF. V usage is TRBV5-6 and J usage is TRBJ1-1; D gene uncertain. Germline V gene lookup returns CDR1 SGHDT and CDR2 YYEEEE. V was clipped by 0 bases and J by 4 bases, with 7 bases between them. The CDR3 runs 13 residues.

The CDR3 coding sequence is TGTGCCAGCAGCTTAAGGTCCAGTAGGCAGTTCTTC. This codes for CASSLRSSRQFF. The chain combines TRBV7-8 with TRBJ2-1; D is ambiguous. Germline CDR1 reads SGHVS; CDR2 reads FQNEAQ. Trimming removed 2 bases from V and 12 bases from J, with 11 bases in between. CDR3 length: 12 amino acids.

V is TRBV25-1 and J is TRBJ1-3; D is ambiguous. V lost 5 bases, J lost 0 bases, and 11 bases lay in between. Germline CDR1 reads MGHDK; CDR2 reads SYGVNS. The CDR3 consists of 15 residues. CDR3 region: CASSFIGSSGNTIYF. CDR3 nucleotides: TGTGCCAGCAGTTTTATAGGGTCCTCTGGAAACACCATATATTTT.

This clonotype was seen a few times. The gene calls are TRBV24-1 and TRBJ2-2, with 8 bases identical to TRBD1. The V gene's germline CDR1 is KGHDR and CDR2 SFDVKD. Trimming cost V 2 bases and J 3 bases; bases outside gene matches: 4. The CDR3 sequence is 16 residues long. Here the CDR3 reads CATSDSGQGDTGELFF. DNA for the CDR3: TGTGCCACCAGTGATTCAGGACAGGGCGACACCGGGGAGCTGTTTTTT.

This chain connects TRBV11-1 to TRBJ1-2; TRBD1 aligns across 10 bases. J lost 2 bases, V lost 7 bases, and 10 bases had no gene match. CDR3 length: 16 amino acids. Per germline, CDR1 SGHAT and CDR2 FQDESV (reference sequence). The CDR3: CASTLFGTGVNYGYTF. CDR3 nucleotides: TGTGCCAGCACCCTTTTCGGGACAGGGGTAAACTATGGCTACACCTTC.

This clonotype was observed at least ten times. As DNA, the CDR3 is TGTGCCAGCAGCATAGGGACAGGGAACTACGAGCAGTACTTC. Amino acids: CASSIGTGNYEQYF. V and J are TRBV5-8 and TRBJ2-7; 9 bases line up with TRBD1. The CDR3 consists of 14 residues. Trimming cost V 4 bases and J 3 bases; bases outside gene matches: 5. Germline lookup yields CDR1 SGHTS and CDR2 YDEGEE.

This clonotype was seen at least ten times. This chain links TRBV28 with TRBJ2-5; no definite D call. Germline lookup yields CDR1 MDHEN and CDR2 SYDVKM. CDR3 length: 13 amino acids. The V end was cut by 6 bases, the J end by 5 bases, with 13 bases between. CDR3 in DNA: TGTGCCAGCAGCACGGGTGGGCCTGAGACCCAGTACTTC. Translation gives CASSTGGPETQYF.

This clonotype was seen a single time. The chain couples TRBV29-1 to TRBJ2-7, with 11 bases matching TRBD1. The CDR3 length is 13 residues. From germline, CDR1 is SQVTM and CDR2 ANQGSEA. The ends lost 7 bases at V and 7 bases at J; junction bases unmatched: 9. The CDR3 reads CSAAGTGGREQYF. Here the CDR3 DNA reads TGCAGCGCTGCCGGGACAGGGGGTAGAGAGCAGTACTTC.

The sample holds a few counts of this clonotype. This may be a read error: a much more frequent sequence differs by one nucleotide. The chain uses TRBV24-1 and TRBJ2-1; 9 bases are shared with TRBD1. The CDR3 is 15 residues long. Germline V lookup: CDR1 KGHDR, CDR2 SFDVKD. CDR3 in DNA: TGTGCCACCAGTGGTTTGGGGACAGGGATAGGTGAGCAGTTCTTC. Amino acid sequence: CATSGLGTGIGEQFF.

This clonotype was observed many times. The chain uses TRBV29-1 and TRBJ1-1, with D uncertain. With 1 base removed from V and 6 bases from J, the gap between germline ends came to 9 bases. The germline V gene has CDR1 SQVTM and CDR2 ANQGSEA. The CDR3 totals 12 residues. CDR3 amino acids: CSVEGQAPEAFF. Written as DNA, the CDR3 is TGCAGCGTTGAAGGCCAGGCCCCTGAAGCTTTCTTT.

This rearrangement joins TRBV6-2 or TRBV6-3 to TRBJ2-1; D assignment may be TRBD1 or TRBD2 (10 bases each). Per the germline V gene, CDR1 is MNHEY and CDR2 is SVGEGT. The V gene lost 2 bases and the J gene lost 2 bases, with 25 bases spanning the gap. The CDR3 is 20 residues long. CDR3 nucleotide sequence: TGTGCCAGCAGTTACCCTGACAGGGGGCTCCTAGCGGGAGCCTACAATGAGCAGTTCTTC. Translation: CASSYPDRGLLAGAYNEQFF.

This clonotype showed up just a few times. The chain combines TRBV10-1 with TRBJ2-2; no clear D. This CDR3 is 15 amino acids long. CDR1 is WNHNN and CDR2 is SYGVQD in the germline V gene (reference sequence). Trimming cost V 6 bases and J 3 bases, with 14 bases left between them. This CDR3 reads CASSLEQSHTGELFF. CDR3 DNA sequence: TGCGCCAGCAGCTTGGAACAGTCTCACACCGGGGAGCTGTTTTTT.

V gene TRBV25-1 combines with J gene TRBJ1-2, with 8 bases that match TRBD1. The V gene's germline CDR1 is MGHDK and CDR2 SYGVNS. This CDR3 has 13 amino acids. J was trimmed by 7 bases and V by 6 bases; bases with no gene match: 7. The CDR3 sequence is CASSPATGGGYTF. In nucleotides, the CDR3 is TGTGCCAGCAGCCCAGCAACAGGGGGTGGCTACACCTTC.

The rearrangement links TRBV20-1 to TRBJ2-7; D perhaps matches TRBD2 (6 bases). V was pared by 6 bases and J by 3 bases, with 15 bases between. Germline-derived CDR1 and CDR2 are DFQATT and SNEGSKA (reference sequence). This CDR3 has 13 amino acids. CDR3 nucleotides: TGCAGTGCAGAAACCGGGACTGACTACGAGCAGTACTTC. It encodes CSAETGTDYEQYF.

The sample holds many counts of this clonotype. This chain uses TRBV20-1 with TRBJ2-7, with D possibly TRBD1 on 6 matching bases. The germline V gene has CDR1 DFQATT and CDR2 SNEGSKA (reference sequence). There are 14 residues in the CDR3. The V end was cut by 3 bases, the J end by 3 bases, with 15 bases between. The CDR3 reads CSARPGHPDYEQYF. The CDR3 DNA reads as TGCAGTGCTAGGCCGGGACATCCAGACTACGAGCAGTACTTC.

Comment on this clonotype: A much larger clone differs from this one at a single base, so this may be a read error. In this CDR3 the conserved last residue, phenylalanine or tryptophan, is missing, so a read error is likely. The chain carries TRBV6-1 and TRBJ2-7; tentatively, D is TRBD1 (6 bases). The CDR3 has 15 amino acids. Germline V lookup: CDR1 MNHNS, CDR2 SASEGT. V shed 4 bases and J shed 7 bases, with 20 bases lying between them. The CDR3 loop is CASSGSMGASGEQYL. The CDR3 DNA reads as TGTGCCAGCAGTGGGTCTATGGGGGCTTCGGGTGAGCAGTACCTC.

This clonotype was counted at least ten times. J is TRBJ2-5 and V is TRBV3-1; possibly TRBD1 or TRBD2 for D (6 bases each). The CDR3 runs 14 residues. Per the germline V gene, CDR1 is LGHDT and CDR2 is YNNKEL (reference sequence). V was trimmed by 4 bases and J by 4 bases, leaving 13 bases between them. CDR3 coding DNA: TGTGCCAGCAGCCCAGGAGGAGGGGGAGAGACCCAGTACTTC. Protein product: CASSPGGGGETQYF.

The genes are TRBV12-3 or TRBV12-4 and TRBJ1-4; possible D gene TRBD1, 6 bases. Trimming removed 4 bases at V and 8 bases at J, with 11 bases between. The CDR3 sequence is 13 residues long. The CDR3 is CASSWAGVEKLFF. In DNA form, the CDR3 reads TGTGCCAGCAGTTGGGCAGGGGTCGAAAAACTGTTTTTT.

As for this clonotype: A junction end diverges from the germline sequence, so it may reflect a read error. This rearrangement joins TRBV11-1 to TRBJ2-5; D perhaps matches TRBD2 (5 bases). The CDR3 covers 17 residues. The V gene's germline CDR1 is SGHAT and CDR2 FQDESV (reference sequence). This CDR3 is CASRTVAGPESQETLYF. In nucleotides, the CDR3 is TGTGCCAGCAGGACCGTGGCGGGCCCAGAGTCTCAAGAGACCCTGTACTTC.

The chain couples TRBV10-3 to TRBJ1-1; a possible D gene is TRBD1 (5 bases). CDR1 and CDR2 (germline): ENHRY, SYGVKD. The V and J ends lost 6 bases and 12 bases respectively, with 14 bases between them. The CDR3 length is 11 residues. The CDR3 here is CAIRGETVTFF. In DNA form, the CDR3 reads TGTGCCATCAGGGGGGAGACAGTGACTTTCTTT.

The sample holds many counts of this clonotype. In DNA, the CDR3 is TGTGCCAGCAGTTTCCAGATAAACTATGGCTACACCTTC. The encoded protein is CASSFQINYGYTF. The chain couples TRBV12-3 or TRBV12-4 to TRBJ1-2; no definite D call. The CDR3 is 13 amino acids. The V end lost 3 bases, the J end lost 2 bases, and 7 bases lay between the germline ends.